This T cell receptor beta chain was sequenced in a study of T cells in tuberculosis. This clone has only one observation. Assay: immunoSEQ multiplex PCR; the TCRdb copy retains only in-frame clones and omits some. The repertoire has about 33,000 clones, 80% to 95% of them found once; the top ten carry 7% to 9%. Germline V gene sequence: CDR1 MNHNS, CDR2 SASEGT. Trimming cost V 5 bases and J 2 bases; bases outside gene matches: 1. The CDR3 contains 14 residues. The chain combines TRBV6-1 with TRBJ1-5, with TRBD1 matching over 9 bases. Material for sequencing was PBMCs. The sequence was obtained from a donor between 10 and 35 years old with latent tuberculosis or without tuberculosis infection. Some clones in this sample may be carry-over from other donors' samples. The CDR3 coding sequence is TGTGCCAGCAGTAGGGACAGGGGCAATCAGCCCCAGCATTTT. This translates into CASSRDRGNQPQHF.